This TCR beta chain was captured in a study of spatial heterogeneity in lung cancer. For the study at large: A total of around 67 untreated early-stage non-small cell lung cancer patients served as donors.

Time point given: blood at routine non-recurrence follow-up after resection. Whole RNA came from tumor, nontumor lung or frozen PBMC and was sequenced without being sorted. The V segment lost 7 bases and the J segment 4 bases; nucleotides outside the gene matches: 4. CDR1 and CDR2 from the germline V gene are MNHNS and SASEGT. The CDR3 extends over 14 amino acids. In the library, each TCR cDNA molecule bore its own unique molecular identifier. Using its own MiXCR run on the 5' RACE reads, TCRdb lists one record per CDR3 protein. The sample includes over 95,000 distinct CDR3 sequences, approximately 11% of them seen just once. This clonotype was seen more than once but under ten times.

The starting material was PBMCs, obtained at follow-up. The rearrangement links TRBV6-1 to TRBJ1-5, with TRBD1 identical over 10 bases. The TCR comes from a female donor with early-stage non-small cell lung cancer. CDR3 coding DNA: TGTGCCAGCACAGGGGACAGGGGAAATCAGCCCCAGCATTTT. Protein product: CASTGDRGNQPQHF.